This TCR beta chain was obtained from a study of control samples from healthy donors and cancer patients. V lost 0 bases, J lost 3 bases, and 12 bases lay in between. The CDR3 loop spans 16 amino acids. Per the germline V gene, CDR1 is WNHNN and CDR2 is SYGVQD (reference sequence). Assay: immunoSEQ multiplex PCR; the TCRdb copy retains only in-frame clones and omits some. The table records approximately 120,000 clones, roughly 87% of them present only once. The clonotype originates from a man in his late teens or twenties in good health. Sequenced input: blood. The chain employs TRBV10-1 and TRBJ2-1, with D perhaps given as TRBD1 or TRBD2 (6 bases each). CDR3 nucleotides: TGCGCCAGCAGTGAGTCCTCCCGGGGGCTCTACAATGAGCAGTTCTTC. Residues: CASSESSRGLYNEQFF.